The rows below give T cell receptor beta chains drawn from one sample of a study of T cell repertoires in cytomegalovirus infection. TCRdb reprocessed the reads via MiXCR and lists one record per CDR3 protein. This sample has 230,000 or so distinct CDR3 sequences, with around 40% found just once. No antigens are known for them. The sample was CD8+ T cells from cultured PBMCs, taken from culture after CMV antigen stimulation. The receptors here all came from a human donor in good health (CMV status not recorded). Some clones in this sample may be carry-over from other donors' samples. Both conserved end residues are part of each CDR3. The D gene is left open where the match is weak. Some rows have no size entry. The others give once, few or many, or a class for an expanded clone.

TRBD2	TRBJ2-1	15	TRBV7-3	NA	TGTGCCAGCAGCCCACGGGAGGGCCACGGGGGGGAGCAGTTCTTC	CASSPREGHGGEQFF
TRBD1	TRBJ1-2	16	TRBV7-9	NA	TGTGCCAGCAGCCCCGAGGGACAGGCCCGACACTATGGCTACACCTTC	CASSPEGQARHYGYTF
TRBD2	TRBJ2-1	15	TRBV6-5	few	TGTGCCAGCAGTTACTCGGGCGGGGGGGCCACTGAGCAGTTCTTC	CASSYSGGGATEQFF
NA	TRBJ1-2	18	TRBV4-1	NA	TGCGCCAGCAGGCCAAGGTCCCGGGACACCGGCCCCAACTATGGCTACACCTTC	CASRPRSRDTGPNYGYTF
NA	TRBJ2-2	16	TRBV7-6	NA	TGTGCCAGCAGCGGGATGGGGGCTCCCTTCACCGGGGAGCTGTTTTTT	CASSGMGAPFTGELFF
NA	TRBJ2-7	13	TRBV11-2	few	TGTGCCAGCAGCTTAGTGGGCGGCCGCGAGCAGTACTTC	CASSLVGGREQYF
TRBD2	TRBJ2-3	16	TRBV28	NA	TGTGCCAGCAGCCGCACGACTAGCGGGAGTTTTGATACGCAGTATTTT	CASSRTTSGSFDTQYF
TRBD2	TRBJ2-1	15	TRBV7-2	many	TGTGCCAGCACCCCGACTAGCGGGAAGTTTGATGAGCAGTTCTTC	CASTPTSGKFDEQFF
TRBD1	TRBJ2-7	15	TRBV7-3	many	TGTGCCAGCAGCTACGAACAGGGGCCTCCCTACGAGCAGTACTTC	CASSYEQGPPYEQYF
NA	TRBJ1-6	14	TRBV7-4	NA	TGTGCCAGCAGCTTTCAGGGACTTAATTCACCCCTCCACTTT	CASSFQGLNSPLHF
TRBD1	TRBJ2-1	16	TRBV7-6	few	TGTGCCAGCAGCATGATACAGGGGAGCTCCTACAATGAGCAGTTCTTC	CASSMIQGSSYNEQFF
TRBD2	TRBJ2-2	16	TRBV7-3	NA	TGTGCCAGCAGCTTACGCCCCCCGGGGGGAATCGGGGAGCTGTTTTTT	CASSLRPPGGIGELFF
NA	TRBJ1-5	15	TRBV7-8	NA	TGTGCCAGCAGCCTTCGCCAGAATAGCAATCAGCCCCAGCATTTT	CASSLRQNSNQPQHF